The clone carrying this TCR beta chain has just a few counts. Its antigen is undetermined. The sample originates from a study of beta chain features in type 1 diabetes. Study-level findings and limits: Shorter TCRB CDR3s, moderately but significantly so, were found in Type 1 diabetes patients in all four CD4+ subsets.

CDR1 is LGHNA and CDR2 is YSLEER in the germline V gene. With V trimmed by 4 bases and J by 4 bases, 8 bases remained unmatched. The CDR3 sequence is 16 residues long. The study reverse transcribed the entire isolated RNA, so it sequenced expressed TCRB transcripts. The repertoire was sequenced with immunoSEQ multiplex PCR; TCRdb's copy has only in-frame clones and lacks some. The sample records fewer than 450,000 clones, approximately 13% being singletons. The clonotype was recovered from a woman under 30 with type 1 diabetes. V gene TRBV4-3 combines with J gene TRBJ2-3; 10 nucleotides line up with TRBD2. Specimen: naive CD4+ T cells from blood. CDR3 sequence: CASSRGSGRVADTQYF. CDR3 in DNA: TGCGCCAGCAGCCGCGGAAGCGGGAGGGTGGCAGATACGCAGTATTTT.